The clone carrying this T cell receptor beta chain was picked up many times. This record belongs to a study of early T cells in non-severe SARS-CoV-2 infection. CDR3 length equals 14 residues. Germline V gene sequence: CDR1 ENHRY, CDR2 SYGVKD. Trimming at V came to 4 bases and at J to 6 bases, leaving 6 bases not matched to a gene. From the 5' RACE reads, TCRdb called clonotypes with MiXCR, one entry per CDR3 protein. Here the sample spans tens of thousands of distinct CDR3 sequences, roughly a tenth being singletons. The chain combines TRBV10-3 with TRBJ2-1; 7 bases agree with TRBD2. Sequences were obtained from whole blood. The TCR was taken from an adult who was a healthcare worker with PCR-confirmed SARS-CoV-2 infection or an uninfected control (not recorded which). CDR3 sequence: CAISAQRDANEQFF. DNA for the CDR3: TGTGCCATCAGTGCGCAGCGGGATGCCAATGAGCAGTTCTTC.